This T cell receptor beta chain is from a study of blood T cell repertoires in COVID-19. TCRdb's copy holds only in-frame clones and misses some; the assay was immunoSEQ multiplex PCR. Here the sample spans tens of thousands of clones, approximately 92% being singletons. Germline CDR1 SNHLY, CDR2 FYNNEI. Trimming pared 8 bases from V and 5 bases from J, leaving 18 bases between. The CDR3 has 14 residues. This clone was found once. The genes are TRBV2 and TRBJ1-2; D is possibly TRBD1 (5 bases). The sequence was obtained from a human donor with active COVID-19. The donor label of this sample is uncertain. Sequencing was done on a sample of peripheral blood. As DNA, the CDR3 is TGTGCCAGCCCGGGAGGGGCTAGGAGATATGGCTACACCTTC. This codes for CASPGGARRYGYTF.